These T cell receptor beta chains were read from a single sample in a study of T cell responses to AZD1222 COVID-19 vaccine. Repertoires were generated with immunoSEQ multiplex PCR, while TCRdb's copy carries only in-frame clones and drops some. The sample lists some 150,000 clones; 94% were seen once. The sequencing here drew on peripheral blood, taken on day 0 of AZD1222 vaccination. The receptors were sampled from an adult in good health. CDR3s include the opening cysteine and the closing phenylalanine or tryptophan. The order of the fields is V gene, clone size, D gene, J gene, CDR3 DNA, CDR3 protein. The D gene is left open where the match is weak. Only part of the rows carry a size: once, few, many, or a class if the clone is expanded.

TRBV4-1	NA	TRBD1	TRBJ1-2	TGCGCCAGCAGCCAAGGTCAGGGGGCAAACTATGGCTACACCTTC	CASSQGQGANYGYTF
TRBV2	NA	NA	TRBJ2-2	TGTGCCAGCAGTCCACAGGGACCGAACACCGGGGAGCTGTTTTTT	CASSPQGPNTGELFF
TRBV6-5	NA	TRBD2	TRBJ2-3	TGTGCCAGCAGCCCCTTACTAGCGGCAACAGATACGCAGTATTTT	CASSPLLAATDTQYF
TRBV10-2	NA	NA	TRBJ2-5	TGCGCCAGCGGGGGCGAGCGGGAAGAGACCCAGTACTTC	CASGGEREETQYF
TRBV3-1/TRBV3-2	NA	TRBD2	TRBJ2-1	TGTGCCAGCAGACCCGAAGGTAGCGGGGGGGCTGAGCAGTTCTTC	CASRPEGSGGAEQFF
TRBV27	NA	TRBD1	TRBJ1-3	TGTGCCAGCAGTTTATCGGCAGGGGGGTTTGGAAACACCATATATTTT	CASSLSAGGFGNTIYF
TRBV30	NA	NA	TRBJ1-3	TGTGCCTGGAATCCCCCCTTCTCTGGAAACACCATATATTTT	CAWNPPFSGNTIYF
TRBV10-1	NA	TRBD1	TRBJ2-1	TGCGCCAGCAGTGATAGGGACAGGGCGTACCATGAGCAGTTCTTC	CASSDRDRAYHEQFF
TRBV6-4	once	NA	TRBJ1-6	TGTGCCAGCAGGGAAATGAGCTCCTATAATTCACCCCTCCACTTT	CASREMSSYNSPLHF
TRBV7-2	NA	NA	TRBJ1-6	TGTGCCAGCAGCCCCGTGGTTAATTCACCCCTCCACTTT	CASSPVVNSPLHF
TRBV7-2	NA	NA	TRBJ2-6	TGTGCCAGCAGCTTAGGTTGGACCTCTGGGGCCAACGTCCTGACTTTC	CASSLGWTSGANVLTF
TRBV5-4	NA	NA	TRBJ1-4	TGTGCCAGCAGCTTTCTTGGAAAACTGTTTTTT	CASSFLGKLFF
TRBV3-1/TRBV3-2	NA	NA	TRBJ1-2	TGTGCCAGCAGCCAAGAAGGGTCAGGGAATGGCTACACCTTC	CASSQEGSGNGYTF
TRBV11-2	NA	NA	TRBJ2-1	TGTGCCAGCAGCTTAGATCATGTCAATGAGCAGTTCTTC	CASSLDHVNEQFF
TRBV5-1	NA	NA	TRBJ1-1	TGCGCCAGCAGCTTAAACGGACTCTTGAACACTGAAGCTTTCTTT	CASSLNGLLNTEAFF
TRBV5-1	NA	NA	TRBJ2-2	TGCGCCAGCAGCTTGGGTGGCACCTCGAACACCGGGGAGCTGTTTTTT	CASSLGGTSNTGELFF